This T cell receptor beta chain was identified during a study of cytomegalovirus exposure and HLA in healthy donors. PCR employed 60 Vbeta and 13 Jbeta primers. Here immunoSEQ multiplex PCR was the method, and the copy in TCRdb shows in-frame clones only, minus some. Among 70,000 to 100,000 clones, just under 70% were seen once, and the ten largest hold 2.5% to 3%. The CDR3 runs to 15 residues. Germline assignment: CDR1 GTSNPN and CDR2 SVGIG (reference sequence). Trimming left V 3 bases short and J 6 bases short, with 15 bases between. This clonotype was sampled from a man aged 45-60 years in good health and CMV-seronegative. The sample taken for sequencing was PBMCs. The chain joins TRBV30 to TRBJ1-6; D may be TRBD1 (5 bases). In DNA form, the CDR3 reads TGTGCCTGGAGCGAAGGGACTTCGGGTAATTCACCCCTCCACTTT. Its protein product is CAWSEGTSGNSPLHF.